These 23 T cell receptor beta chains were sequenced from one sample in a study of T-cell reconstitution after alpha-beta-depleted transplantation in children. As it was prepared, the TCRbeta library received unique molecular identifiers. TCRdb re-called the PCR reads with MiXCR, one entry per CDR3 protein. Of more than 200,000 distinct CDR3 sequences listed, roughly 8.3% are singletons. The sequences come from PBMCs, mostly from graft donor cells, collected 360 days after TCRalphabeta/CD19-depleted stem cell transplant. The receptors were sampled from a male patient between 2 and 9 years old who had a stem cell transplant for acute myeloid leukemia, so the T cells may come from the graft donor.

This clonotype appeared many times. J is TRBJ1-5 and V is TRBV5-8, with D maybe TRBD1 (5 bases). Trimming shortened V by 5 bases and J by 3 bases, and 15 bases separated the two germline ends. This CDR3 contains 15 residues. Germline-derived CDR1 and CDR2 are SGHTS and YDEGEE. CDR3 nucleotides: TGTGCCAGCAGTTATTGGACGGGGGTCAATCAGCCCCAGCATTTT. Protein product: CASSYWTGVNQPQHF.

The table lists this clonotype with many counts. CDR3 DNA sequence: TGCAGTGCTCTACGAAATGAGCAGTTCTTC. Translated: CSALRNEQFF. The chain carries TRBV20-1 and TRBJ2-1; D gene ambiguous. Germline lookup yields CDR1 DFQATT and CDR2 SNEGSKA (reference sequence). V dropped 5 bases and J dropped 7 bases, with 6 bases sitting between them. There are 10 residues in the CDR3.

The sample holds a few counts of this clonotype. The V gene is TRBV4-1, the J gene TRBJ1-4; possibly TRBD1 for D (5 bases). The CDR3 extends over 17 amino acids. Looked up from germline, CDR1 is MGHRA and CDR2 is YSYEKL. The germline V and J ends were trimmed by 1 base and 10 bases, with 22 bases remaining between them. CDR3 bases: TGCGCCAGCAGCCAAGCGGGCAGGGCGTACAAATTTGGAAAACTGTTTTTT. Translation gives CASSQAGRAYKFGKLFF.

This clonotype was recorded a few times. The chain carries TRBV5-1 and TRBJ2-1; a weak D match, TRBD1 (6 bases). This CDR3 is 15 amino acids long. Trimming removed 2 bases at V and 8 bases at J, with 17 bases between. Looked up from germline, CDR1 is SGHRS and CDR2 is YFSETQ. The CDR3 region has the DNA TGCGCCAGCAGCTTCCGACAGGCCCGTGGGGATGAGCAGTTCTTC. This codes for CASSFRQARGDEQFF.

This clonotype was counted ten times or more. The chain joins TRBV11-2 to TRBJ2-7, with 7 bases that match TRBD2. The V and J ends lost 3 bases and 2 bases, in that order; junction bases with no gene match: 10. CDR1 is SGHAT, CDR2 FQNNGV, per germline. The CDR3 sequence is 16 residues long. The CDR3, as DNA: TGTGCCAGCAGCTTCCTAGCGGCTAAATTCCCCTACGAGCAGTACTTC. Translation: CASSFLAAKFPYEQYF. Using reference TRBV11-2 and TRBJ2-7 for the parts outside the CDR3, the full variable domain is EAGVAQSPRYKIIEKRQSVAFWCNPISGHATLYWYQQILGQGPKLLIQFQNNGVVDDSQLPKDRFSAERLKGVDSTLKIQPAKLEDSAVYLCASSFLAAKFPYEQYFGPGTRLTVT.

This clonotype has at least ten counts. The CDR3 reads CASRLAYTGELFF. The CDR3 DNA reads TGTGCCAGCAGACTAGCGTACACCGGGGAGCTGTTTTTT. The V and J genes are TRBV12-3 or TRBV12-4 and TRBJ2-2, with 7 bases lining up with TRBD2. This CDR3 has 13 amino acids. The V and J ends lost 6 bases and 3 bases, in that order; junction bases with no gene match: 1.

This clonotype was recorded at least ten times. The chain recombines TRBV29-1 with TRBJ2-1, with 8 bases that match TRBD1. V dropped 1 base and J dropped 0; count of bases not matched to a gene: 8. Germline V gives CDR1 SQVTM, CDR2 ANQGSEA. The CDR3 has 17 amino acids. The CDR3 spells CSVEAPRGQVSYNEQFF. The CDR3 DNA follows: TGCAGCGTTGAAGCCCCCAGGGGGCAAGTCTCCTACAATGAGCAGTTCTTC.

Note on this clonotype: A read error may be the cause here, since a much bigger clone is one base away. The V gene is TRBV4-2, the J gene TRBJ2-2, with 8 bases identical to TRBD2. CDR1 and CDR2 from the germline V gene are LGHNA and YNFKEQ. The CDR3 runs to 14 residues. CDR3 amino acids: CAISPGLVTGELFF. The CDR3 region has the DNA TGTGCCATCAGCCCGGGACTAGTTACCGGGGAGCTGTTTTTT.

This clonotype has a count of ten or more. This chain uses TRBV18 with TRBJ1-5, with TRBD1 matching 8 bases. J gave up 6 bases and V 5 bases, and 12 bases lay outside the gene matches. Germline V gives CDR1 KGHSH, CDR2 LQKENI. The CDR3 spans 16 residues. The CDR3 coding sequence is TGTGCCAGCTCATCAACGAGCAGGGGGCGGCTTCAGCCCCAGCATTTT. This translates into CASSSTSRGRLQPQHF.

V gene TRBV24-1 combines with J gene TRBJ2-1, with a tentative D call TRBD2 (6 bases). Germline V CDR1 and CDR2: KGHDR, SFDVKD. Trimming removed 5 bases at V and 5 bases at J, with 24 bases between. This CDR3 region has 18 residues. The CDR3 DNA is TGTGCCACCAGTGGCCACCCGACCCGGGACTTGACCGACAATGAGCAGTTCTTC. This codes for CATSGHPTRDLTDNEQFF.

V and J are TRBV19 and TRBJ2-3; D may be TRBD1 (5 bases). Trimming took 3 bases from V and 5 from J, leaving 21 bases between them. The CDR3 consists of 17 residues. Per the germline V gene, CDR1 is LNHDA and CDR2 is SQIVND (reference sequence). The CDR3 sequence is CASSIVQGGQPGDTQYF. CDR3 coding DNA: TGTGCCAGTAGTATTGTCCAGGGTGGACAACCAGGAGATACGCAGTATTTT.

In DNA, the CDR3 is TGCGCCAGCAGCTTGGCCCTCATGTCGGGTGATGAGCAGTTCTTC. Protein sequence: CASSLALMSGDEQFF. This chain connects TRBV5-1 to TRBJ2-1; D is undetermined. CDR3 size: 15 residues. Germline CDR1 reads SGHRS; CDR2 reads YFSETQ. V lost 0 bases to trimming and J lost 8 bases, with 15 bases between them.

This clonotype was seen only a few times. The CDR3 loop is CASTQRDRTDTQYF. The CDR3 DNA is TGTGCCAGCACCCAGCGGGACCGCACAGATACGCAGTATTTT. The chain uses TRBV7-6 and TRBJ2-3; TRBD2 agrees at 7 bases. Germline assignment: CDR1 SGHVS and CDR2 FNYEAQ. The CDR3 runs 14 residues. The trim removed 7 bases at V and 1 base at J, leaving 5 bases unmatched.

The gene calls are TRBV5-5 and TRBJ1-4; D unresolved. Germline CDR1 and CDR2: SGHKS and YYEKEE (reference sequence). This CDR3 spans 14 amino acids. V was pared by 1 base and J by 5 bases, with 9 bases between. CDR3 DNA: TGTGCCAGCAGCTTGAGGCTCGGGAATGAAAAACTGTTTTTT. It encodes CASSLRLGNEKLFF.

This clonotype was recorded a few times. The chain recombines TRBV12-3 or TRBV12-4 with TRBJ1-2; D is unclear. V dropped 1 base and J dropped 0 bases, with 12 bases sitting between them. CDR3 length equals 16 residues. In nucleotides, the CDR3 is TGTGCCAGCAGTTTAGGAGTTAACCACCCTAACTATGGCTACACCTTC. Translated: CASSLGVNHPNYGYTF.

This clonotype was observed a handful of times. The CDR3 DNA follows: TGTGCCAGCTCACGCGGGACCGACAATGAGCAGTTCTTC. Protein: CASSRGTDNEQFF. The chain links TRBV18 to TRBJ2-1; a possible D gene is TRBD2 (6 bases). V was cut by 4 bases and J by 5 bases, with 9 bases left in between. This CDR3 contains 13 residues. Per germline, CDR1 KGHSH and CDR2 LQKENI.

This clonotype has a count of ten or more. CDR3 in amino acids: CSADMGSNTEAFF. The CDR3 bases are TGCAGTGCGGACATGGGTTCGAACACTGAAGCTTTCTTT. This sequence joins TRBV20-1 and TRBJ1-1; possible D gene TRBD1, 5 bases. The ends were cut back, 6 bases at V and 1 base at J, with 12 bases in the middle. The CDR3 runs 13 residues. From germline, CDR1 is DFQATT and CDR2 SNEGSKA (reference sequence).

The chain employs TRBV15 and TRBJ2-7; D unresolved. Germline CDR1 and CDR2: LNHNV and YYDKDF (reference sequence). Trimming removed 0 bases from V and 3 bases from J, with 6 bases in between. CDR3 length: 13 amino acids. The CDR3 is CATSRDDVYEQYF. The CDR3 nucleotides read TGTGCCACCAGCAGAGATGACGTCTACGAGCAGTACTTC. The entire variable domain, with the rest obtained from reference TRBV15 and TRBJ2-7, is as follows: DAMVIQNPRYQVTQFGKPVTLSCSQTLNHNVMYWYQQKSSQAPKLLFHYYDKDFNNEADTPDNFQSRRPNTSFCFLDIRSPGLGDTAMYLCATSRDDVYEQYFGPGTRLTVT.

The chain recombines TRBV6-5 with TRBJ2-1, with D perhaps TRBD2 (7 bases). With 11 bases removed from V and 3 bases from J, the gap between germline ends came to 23 bases. The CDR3 is 16 amino acids. CDR1 is MNHEY, CDR2 SVGAGI, per germline. The CDR3 bases are TGTGCCGCCGCGTCTGGGGGGGCGGGCCTCTACAATGAGCAGTTCTTC. Amino acids: CAAASGGAGLYNEQFF.

The sample holds a few counts of this clonotype. The chain employs TRBV7-8 and TRBJ2-2, with D possibly matching TRBD1 (6 bases). The ends were cut back, 3 bases at V and 6 bases at J, with 11 bases in the middle. The V gene's germline CDR1 is SGHVS and CDR2 FQNEAQ. This CDR3 comprises 14 residues. CDR3 DNA: TGTGCCAGCAGCTTCAGGACAGCCGCCGGGGAGCTGTTTTTT. This gives the protein CASSFRTAAGELFF. The full variable domain, with the rest looked up from reference TRBV7-8 and TRBJ2-2, is GAGVSQSPRYKVAKRGQDVALRCDPISGHVSLFWYQQALGQGPEFLTYFQNEAQLDKSGLPSDRFFAERPEGSVSTLKIQRTQQEDSAVYLCASSFRTAAGELFFGEGSRLTVL.

The sample holds many counts of this clonotype. The J gene is TRBJ2-5, the V gene TRBV5-6; D might be TRBD1 (5 bases). Trimming stripped 0 bases from V and 2 bases from J, with 8 bases between. From germline, CDR1 is SGHDT and CDR2 YYEEEE. The CDR3 has 14 residues. CDR3 sequence: CASSLVGVQETQYF. The CDR3 DNA follows: TGTGCCAGCAGCTTGGTAGGGGTGCAAGAGACCCAGTACTTC.

This clonotype turned up a few times. CDR3: CASSGTRDGEQYF. The CDR3 DNA follows: TGTGCCAGCAGTGGAACCCGGGATGGCGAGCAGTACTTC. This rearrangement joins TRBV25-1 to TRBJ2-7; D possibly corresponds to TRBD2 (5 bases). V lost 4 bases, J lost 6 bases, and 13 bases lay in between. The CDR3 runs to 13 residues. CDR1 is MGHDK and CDR2 is SYGVNS in the germline V gene.

This clonotype showed up just a few times. V gene TRBV5-1 combines with J gene TRBJ1-1; D gene unclear. The V end lost 3 bases, the J end lost 1 base, and 7 bases lay between the germline ends. Germline CDR1 reads SGHRS; CDR2 reads YFSETQ. The CDR3 loop spans 13 amino acids. In DNA form, the CDR3 reads TGCGCCAGCAGCTACGGATCGAACACTGAAGCTTTCTTT. Protein: CASSYGSNTEAFF.